The clone carrying this T cell receptor beta chain was recorded at least ten times. Its antigen is not known. Each CDR3 protein gets one entry after TCRdb re-called the reads with MiXCR. The sample includes approximately 83,000 distinct CDR3 sequences, more than 20% of them seen just once. This specimen comes from a study of T cell repertoires in cytomegalovirus infection. Study findings and constraints: HLA-C-restricted, CMV-specific TCR beta clonotypes were dominant ex vivo.

Trimming took off 4 bases at V and 0 bases at J, with 11 bases between the two ends. Looked up from germline, CDR1 is SGHAT and CDR2 is FQNNGV. The length of the CDR3 is 15 residues. The sequences come from CD8+ T cells from cultured PBMCs, collected from culture after CMV antigen stimulation. The sequence derives from a human donor in good health (CMV status not recorded). Some clones in this sample may be carry-over from other donors' samples. J is TRBJ2-3 and V is TRBV11-2, with D possibly called TRBD1 or TRBD2 (5 bases each). DNA for the CDR3: TGTGCCAGCAGCTCCCGAGGGGAGAGCACAGATACGCAGTATTTT. Residues: CASSSRGESTDTQYF. The whole variable domain, remainder taken from reference TRBV11-2 and TRBJ2-3, is EAGVAQSPRYKIIEKRQSVAFWCNPISGHATLYWYQQILGQGPKLLIQFQNNGVVDDSQLPKDRFSAERLKGVDSTLKIQPAKLEDSAVYLCASSSRGESTDTQYFGPGTRLTVL.